The T cell receptor (beta chain) under discussion was sequenced for a study of cytomegalovirus exposure and HLA in healthy donors. Use of 60 Vbeta and 13 Jbeta primers characterized the PCR. Profiled with immunoSEQ multiplex PCR; TCRdb holds only in-frame clones, not every one. This repertoire shows 40,000 to 55,000 clones, around 70% found once; its top ten account for 3% to 4%. Study-wide points: The classifier was said to identify cytomegalovirus status with high specificity and sensitivity. Associated with cytomegalovirus, according to the listing, were around 160 TCR beta chains. Owing to their indistinguishability, certain V segments, notably TRBV6-2 and TRBV6-3, were excluded.

With respect to this clone: Its antigen is unidentified.

Losses at the gene ends were 3 bases for V and 4 bases for J; bases not matched to a gene: 9. The CDR3 length is 16 residues. Germline loops: CDR1 SGHNT, CDR2 YYREEE (reference sequence). This clonotype was obtained from a woman aged 25 to 39 in good health and CMV-seronegative. J is TRBJ1-1 and V is TRBV5-4, with 10 bases that match TRBD1. The sample comprised PBMCs. As DNA, the CDR3 is TGTGCCAGCAGCTCGACAGGGGGCGACCGTATCACTGAAGCTTTCTTT. Translation: CASSSTGGDRITEAFF.